This record looks at one TCR beta chain sequence and its context. Its specificity is not known. Libraries used 2 million unsorted PBMCs kept frozen in RNAlater. The source of the sample is a study of neurological immune-mediated disorders. The cDNA came from 5'RACE with 10-nucleotide random UMIs. Every sequencing run gave over 200 million TCR-beta sequences, taken from 15-18 subjects. MiXCR, run by TCRdb on the 5' RACE reads, gives a single entry per CDR3 protein. This sample yields some 30,000 distinct CDR3 sequences, of which about 21% are seen a single time; 16% belongs to the top ten. Study-wide points: No CDR3 amino acid sequences recurred among expanded clones across subjects, suggesting private repertoires in all groups.

Germline V CDR1 and CDR2: LGHNA, YSLEER. V trimming: 2 bases; J trimming: 5 bases; junction bases outside the gene matches: 6. This CDR3 comprises 16 residues. This chain links TRBV4-3 with TRBJ2-1; TRBD2 matches at 10 bases. The TCR was taken from a woman aged 55 to 70 in good health. Sequenced sample: PBMCs. CDR3 coding DNA: TGCGCCAGCAGCCAATTCCTAGCGGGGGAGAACAATGAGCAGTTCTTC. As protein: CASSQFLAGENNEQFF.